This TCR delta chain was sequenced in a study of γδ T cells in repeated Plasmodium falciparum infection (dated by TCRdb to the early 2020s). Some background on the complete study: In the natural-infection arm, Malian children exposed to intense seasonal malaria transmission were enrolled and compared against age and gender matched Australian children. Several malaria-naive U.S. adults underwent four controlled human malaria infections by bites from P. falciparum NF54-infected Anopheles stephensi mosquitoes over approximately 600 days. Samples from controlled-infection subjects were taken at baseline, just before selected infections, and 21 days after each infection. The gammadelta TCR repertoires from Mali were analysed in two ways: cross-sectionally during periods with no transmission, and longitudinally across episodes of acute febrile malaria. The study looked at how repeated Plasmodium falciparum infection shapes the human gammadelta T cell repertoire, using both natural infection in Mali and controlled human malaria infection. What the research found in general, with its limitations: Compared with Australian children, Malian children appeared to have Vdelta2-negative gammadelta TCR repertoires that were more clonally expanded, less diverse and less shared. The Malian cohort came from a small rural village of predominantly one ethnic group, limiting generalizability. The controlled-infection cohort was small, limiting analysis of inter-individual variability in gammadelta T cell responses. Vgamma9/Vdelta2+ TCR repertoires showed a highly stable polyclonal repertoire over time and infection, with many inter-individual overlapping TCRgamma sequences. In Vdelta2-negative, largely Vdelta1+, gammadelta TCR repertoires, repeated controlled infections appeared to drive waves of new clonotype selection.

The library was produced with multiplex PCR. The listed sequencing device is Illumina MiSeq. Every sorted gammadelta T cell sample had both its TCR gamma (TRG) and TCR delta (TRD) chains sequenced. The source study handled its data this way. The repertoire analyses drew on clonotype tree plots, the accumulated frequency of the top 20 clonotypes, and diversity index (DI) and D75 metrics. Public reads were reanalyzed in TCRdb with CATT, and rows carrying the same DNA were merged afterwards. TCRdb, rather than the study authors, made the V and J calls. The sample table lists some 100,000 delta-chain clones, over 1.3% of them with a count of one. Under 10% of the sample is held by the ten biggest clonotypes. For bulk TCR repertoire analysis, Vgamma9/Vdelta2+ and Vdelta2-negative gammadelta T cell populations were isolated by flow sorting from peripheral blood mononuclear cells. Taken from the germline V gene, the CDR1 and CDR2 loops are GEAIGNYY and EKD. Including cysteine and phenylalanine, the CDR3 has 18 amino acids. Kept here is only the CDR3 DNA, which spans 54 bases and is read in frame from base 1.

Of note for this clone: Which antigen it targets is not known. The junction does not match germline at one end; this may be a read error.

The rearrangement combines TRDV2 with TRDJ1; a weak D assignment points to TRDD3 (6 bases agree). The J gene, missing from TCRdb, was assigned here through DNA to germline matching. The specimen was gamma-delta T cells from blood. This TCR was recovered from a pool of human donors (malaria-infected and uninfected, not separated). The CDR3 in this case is CACYTWGSFKGTTDKLIF. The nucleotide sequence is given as TGTGCCTGTTACACTTGGGGATCCTTTAAGGGTACCACCGATAAACTCATCTTT.